Below, 8 T cell receptor beta chains from the same sample are listed, as sequenced in a study of T cell responses to AZD1222 COVID-19 vaccine. Sequencing was performed with immunoSEQ multiplex PCR; in TCRdb, only in-frame clones are kept and a portion is missing. The sample lists about 68,000 clones, 80% to 85% occurring once. The sample here was peripheral blood, taken on day 0 of AZD1222 vaccination. These receptors were collected from an adult in good health.

The rearrangement joins TRBV2 to TRBJ2-1, with D hard to call. The CDR3 runs 20 residues. The V and J ends lost 6 bases and 0 bases respectively, with 27 bases between them. The germline V gene has CDR1 SNHLY and CDR2 FYNNEI. The CDR3 DNA is TGTGCCAGCAGCAGAATCAAGAATGTTCGGCGGCGGAGCTCCTACAATGAGCAGTTCTTC. Its translation is CASSRIKNVRRRSSYNEQFF. Combining the CDR3 with reference TRBV2 and TRBJ2-1 gives the whole variable domain EPEVTQTPSHQVTQMGQEVILRCVPISNHLYFYWYRQILGQKVEFLVSFYNNEISEKSEIFDDQFSVERPDGSNFTLKIRSTKLEDSAMYFCASSRIKNVRRRSSYNEQFFGPGTRLTVL.

CDR3 coding DNA: TGTGCCAGCAGCCCCACGACAGTGAACACTGAAGCTTTCTTT. This encodes CASSPTTVNTEAFF. The rearrangement joins TRBV11-2 to TRBJ1-1; tentatively, D is TRBD1 (5 bases). The CDR3 has 14 amino acids. The V gene lost 5 bases and the J gene lost 0 bases, with 10 bases spanning the gap. Looked up from germline, CDR1 is SGHAT and CDR2 is FQNNGV.

On this clone itself: This sample also contains other DNA sequences that code for the same CDR3. The chain combines TRBV20-1 with TRBJ2-1; D remains unclear. The CDR3 runs 11 residues. Between the trimmed V and J ends, which lost 6 bases and 1 base, there was a span of 4 bases. CDR1 and CDR2 from the germline V gene are DFQATT and SNEGSKA (reference sequence). The chain's CDR3 is CSASSYNEQFF. The CDR3 coding sequence is TGCAGTGCGAGTTCCTACAATGAGCAGTTCTTC.

The chain couples TRBV5-8 to TRBJ2-1; D gene unclear. Germline V lookup: CDR1 SGHTS, CDR2 YDEGEE. Trimming left V 0 bases short and J 0 bases short, with 7 bases between. The CDR3 extends over 15 amino acids. CDR3 region: CASSLVGLSYNEQFF. The CDR3 coding sequence is TGTGCCAGCAGCTTGGTTGGCCTCTCCTACAATGAGCAGTTCTTC.

This chain links TRBV5-5 with TRBJ2-1; 11 bases match TRBD2. V lost 0 bases to trimming and J lost 4 bases; unmatched junction nucleotides: 6. The CDR3 is 17 residues long. Germline CDR1 is SGHKS and CDR2 is YYEKEE (reference sequence). The CDR3 sequence: CASSLGTGTSGYNEQFF. The CDR3 coding sequence is TGTGCCAGCAGCTTGGGGACCGGGACTAGCGGATACAATGAGCAGTTCTTC.

The V gene is TRBV19, the J gene TRBJ2-7; TRBD1 might be the D (6 bases). The ends were cut back, 3 bases at V and 4 bases at J, with 22 bases in the middle. Per germline, CDR1 LNHDA and CDR2 SQIVND (reference sequence). CDR3 length equals 17 residues. The CDR3 nucleotides read TGTGCCAGTAGTATTCAAGCAGGGGCGATTTCCCCGTACGAGCAGTACTTC. Translation gives CASSIQAGAISPYEQYF.

This chain uses TRBV10-3 with TRBJ1-5, with D perhaps matching TRBD1 (5 bases). From germline, CDR1 is ENHRY and CDR2 SYGVKD. Trimming removed 0 bases from V and 2 bases from J, with 11 bases in between. The CDR3 runs to 16 residues. The CDR3 region has the DNA TGTGCCATCAGTGAGTCGAGGGGAGGGGGCAATCAGCCCCAGCATTTT. It encodes CAISESRGGGNQPQHF.

For the CDR3, the DNA is TGTGCCAGCATCGTGGGGCTCAATTCACCCCTCCACTTT. It yields the protein CASIVGLNSPLHF. This chain joins TRBV6-5 and TRBJ1-6; perhaps TRBD1 as D (5 bases). The CDR3 is 13 residues long. Germline CDR1 and CDR2: MNHEY and SVGAGI. V was clipped by 7 bases and J by 7 bases, with 11 bases between them.